A single sample gave rise to the 23 T cell receptor beta chains below, sequenced in a study of cytomegalovirus exposure and HLA in healthy donors (dated by TCRdb to about 2017). The library was produced with the immunoSEQ multiplex PCR assay. For the multiplex PCR, a mixture combining 60 forward primers for TCR Vbeta segments and 13 reverse primers for TCR Jbeta segments was used. The source is immuneACCESS, and TCRdb retained only in-frame sequences with V and J called. Part of the clones is not carried over; for the studies checked, unresolved V genes explain less than half of this, and the remainder is unexplained. Counted in this sample were about 110,000 clones; approximately 78% of them appeared once. 1.3% of the sample is in the top ten clones. Sequenced: PBMCs. These receptors were taken from a woman aged 25-40 years in good health and CMV-seronegative.

The chain couples TRBV7-6 to TRBJ2-2; maybe TRBD2 (6 bases). Germline V gene data show CDR1 as SGHVS and CDR2 as FNYEAQ. The CDR3 totals 19 residues. V was trimmed by 1 base and J by 8 bases, leaving 26 bases between them. CDR3 nucleotide sequence: TGTGCCAGCAGCTTAGTTCAGCCTCCTAGCGCTCCCCTGACTGGGGAGCTGTTTTTT. It encodes CASSLVQPPSAPLTGELFF.

J is TRBJ2-7 and V is TRBV7-2; 7 bases align to TRBD2. The CDR3 length is 15 residues. The germline V gene has CDR1 SGHTA and CDR2 FQGNSA. V dropped 7 bases and J dropped 0; count of bases not matched to a gene: 9. CDR3 bases: TGTGCCAGCATCCCAAGCGGGGCTAGCTCCTACGAGCAGTACTTC. Translating it yields CASIPSGASSYEQYF.

The V gene is TRBV27, the J gene TRBJ1-4; D perhaps matches TRBD1 (5 bases). The CDR3 runs 14 residues. Trimming shortened V by 0 bases and J by 12 bases, and 14 bases separated the two germline ends. Looked up from germline, CDR1 is MNHEY and CDR2 is SMNVEV (reference sequence). The CDR3 DNA reads TGTGCCAGCAGTTTATCGCTGGGATCAGGGCAACTGTTTTTT. Residues: CASSLSLGSGQLFF.

This chain uses TRBV4-3 with TRBJ2-7; the D gene is possibly TRBD2 (5 bases). The CDR3 extends over 13 amino acids. The germline V and J ends were trimmed by 5 bases and 3 bases, with 11 bases remaining between them. Germline CDR1 is LGHNA and CDR2 is YSLEER. The CDR3 DNA follows: TGCGCCAGCAGCGCCGGGGTAGACTACGAGCAGTACTTC. This gives the protein CASSAGVDYEQYF.

The chain recombines TRBV27 with TRBJ2-1, with 8 nucleotides matching TRBD2. The germline V gene has CDR1 MNHEY and CDR2 SMNVEV (reference sequence). The length of the CDR3 is 14 residues. J was trimmed by 9 bases and V by 6 bases; bases with no gene match: 10. The CDR3 here is CASSVTSAYGEQFF. In DNA form, the CDR3 reads TGTGCCAGCAGCGTGACTAGCGCGTACGGTGAGCAGTTCTTC.

This chain joins TRBV2 and TRBJ1-2; D possibly corresponds to TRBD1 (6 bases). The CDR3 runs to 15 residues. Germline loops: CDR1 SNHLY, CDR2 FYNNEI. V lost 6 bases, J lost 0 bases, and 14 bases lay in between. As DNA, the CDR3 is TGTGCCAGCAGGGGTACCGGGACACCTAACTATGGCTACACCTTC. As protein: CASRGTGTPNYGYTF.

This clone was recorded a few times. The chain carries TRBV5-6 and TRBJ2-1; possible D gene TRBD1, 7 bases. This CDR3 region has 14 residues. Germline-derived CDR1 and CDR2 are SGHDT and YYEEEE. V was shortened by 4 bases and J by 9 bases, with 17 bases between the two germline ends. Here the CDR3 reads CASSHWTGGLEQFF. The DNA of the CDR3 is TGTGCCAGCAGCCATTGGACAGGAGGGCTTGAGCAGTTCTTC.

The rearrangement links TRBV28 to TRBJ2-2; 7 positions agree with TRBD1. With 5 bases clipped from V and 7 bases from J, the junction kept 7 bases outside the gene matches. This CDR3 region has 14 residues. Germline values: CDR1 MDHEN, CDR2 SYDVKM. CDR3 protein: CASSKTGLGGELFF. The DNA of the CDR3 is TGTGCCAGCAGTAAGACAGGGCTCGGCGGGGAGCTGTTTTTT.

The rearrangement joins TRBV28 to TRBJ2-1, with 8 positions matching TRBD1. The CDR3 runs 15 residues. Germline CDR1 and CDR2: MDHEN and SYDVKM. V lost 2 bases, J lost 0 bases, and 0 bases stayed unmatched. In nucleotides, the CDR3 is TGTGCCAGCAGTTTAGACAGGGGCTCCTACAATGAGCAGTTCTTC. This codes for CASSLDRGSYNEQFF.

This clone was found once. The V gene is TRBV18, the J gene TRBJ1-2; a weak D match, TRBD1 (5 bases). Germline values: CDR1 KGHSH, CDR2 LQKENI. V was shortened by 6 bases and J by 6 bases, with 14 bases between the two germline ends. The CDR3 spans 13 residues. The CDR3 loop is CASSQGGEDGYTF. The CDR3 DNA is TGTGCCAGCTCCCAAGGAGGGGAGGATGGCTACACCTTC.

The chain recombines TRBV7-9 with TRBJ1-1; D might be TRBD1 (5 bases). CDR1 is SEHNR and CDR2 is FQNEAQ in the germline V gene (reference sequence). V was trimmed by 5 bases and J by 6 bases, leaving 19 bases between them. The CDR3 has 15 amino acids. The CDR3 sequence: CASSRGGRVKAEAFF. CDR3 DNA sequence: TGTGCCAGCAGCCGAGGCGGCAGGGTTAAGGCTGAAGCTTTCTTT. Supplemented by reference TRBV7-9 and TRBJ1-1, the full variable domain reads DTGVSQNPRHKITKRGQNVTFRCDPISEHNRLYWYRQTLGQGPEFLTYFQNEAQLEKSRLLSDRFSAERPKGSFSTLEIQRTEQGDSAMYLCASSRGGRVKAEAFFGQGTRLTVV.

This sequence joins TRBV6-5 and TRBJ2-7; possibly TRBD2 for D (5 bases). Germline assignment: CDR1 MNHEY and CDR2 SVGAGI. This CDR3 comprises 14 residues. Between the trimmed V and J ends, which lost 6 bases and 6 bases, there was a span of 18 bases. CDR3 sequence reads: CASSPVGVSSEQYF. CDR3 bases: TGTGCCAGCAGCCCCGTCGGGGTCAGTAGCGAGCAGTACTTC.

This clone was seen a few times. This sequence joins TRBV4-3 and TRBJ2-1; TRBD2 is a possible D gene (6 bases). The CDR3 is 17 amino acids. Trimming took 4 bases from V and 13 from J, leaving 29 bases between them. Germline V CDR1 and CDR2: LGHNA, YSLEER. The CDR3, as DNA: TGCGCCAGCAGCCCTCACAGAAGGACTACAACAATGGAGGAACAGTTCTTC. As protein: CASSPHRRTTTMEEQFF.

The chain links TRBV9 to TRBJ2-2; D might be TRBD1 (6 bases). With 3 bases removed from V and 4 bases from J, the gap between germline ends came to 16 bases. The CDR3 is 16 amino acids. The germline gives CDR1 SGDLS, CDR2 YYNGEE. The chain's CDR3 is CASSGSGTTGTGELFF. Written as DNA, the CDR3 is TGTGCCAGCAGCGGATCCGGGACAACTGGCACCGGGGAGCTGTTTTTT.

The gene calls are TRBV4-3 and TRBJ1-4; a possible D gene is TRBD1 (6 bases). The CDR3 totals 16 residues. V lost 6 bases and J 3 bases, leaving 17 bases between the germline ends. CDR1 and CDR2 (germline): LGHNA, YSLEER. The CDR3 DNA reads as TGCGCCAGCAGAACCCCCTCAGGACAGCCTAATGAAAAACTGTTTTTT. This sequence encodes CASRTPSGQPNEKLFF.

The chain has TRBV15 and TRBJ2-1; 10 positions match TRBD1. This CDR3 region has 16 residues. V was clipped by 3 bases and J by 6 bases; unmatched bases: 8. In germline, CDR1 is LNHNV, CDR2 YYDKDF (reference sequence). The CDR3 DNA reads TGTGCCACCAGCAGCGCCTGGGACAGGGGTTTCAATGAGCAGTTCTTC. Protein product: CATSSAWDRGFNEQFF.

The chain links TRBV6-6 to TRBJ2-7, with TRBD2 matching over 14 bases. J lost 7 bases, V lost 4 bases, and 9 bases had no gene match. CDR3 length: 16 amino acids. CDR1 and CDR2 (germline): MNHNY, SVGAGI (reference sequence). The CDR3 coding sequence is TGTGCCAGCAGTTGGGGGACTAGCGGGGGTCCCTTGGAGCAGTACTTC. Translation gives CASSWGTSGGPLEQYF.

This clone showed up just a few times. The chain is built from TRBV5-5 and TRBJ1-1; the D gene is possibly TRBD1 (6 bases). From germline, CDR1 is SGHKS and CDR2 YYEKEE (reference sequence). CDR3 length equals 13 residues. V lost 5 bases, J lost 3 bases, and 11 bases lay in between. CDR3 sequence reads: CASRGTGHTEAFF. The CDR3 DNA reads as TGTGCCAGCAGGGGAACAGGGCACACTGAAGCTTTCTTT.

This clone was seen only a few times. This chain connects TRBV18 to TRBJ2-1; D gene ambiguous. The CDR3 totals 14 residues. The V gene's germline CDR1 is KGHSH and CDR2 LQKENI. The ends were cut back, 0 bases at V and 10 bases at J, with 13 bases in the middle. CDR3 in amino acids: CASSPPGWVYEQFF. In DNA form, the CDR3 reads TGTGCCAGCTCACCACCCGGGTGGGTTTACGAGCAGTTCTTC.

The CDR3 sequence: CSVELDRGQVEAFF. The CDR3 bases are TGCAGCGTTGAATTGGACAGGGGGCAGGTTGAAGCTTTCTTT. The V and J genes are TRBV29-1 and TRBJ1-1; 11 bases are shared with TRBD1. The CDR3 loop spans 14 amino acids. Germline V gives CDR1 SQVTM, CDR2 ANQGSEA. With V trimmed by 2 bases and J by 7 bases, 6 bases remained unmatched. Using reference TRBV29-1 and TRBJ1-1 for the parts outside the CDR3, the full variable domain is SAVISQKPSRDICQRGTSLTIQCQVDSQVTMMFWYRQQPGQSLTLIATANQGSEATYESGFVIDKFPISRPNLTFSTLTVSNMSPEDSSIYLCSVELDRGQVEAFFGQGTRLTVV.

This clone was found once. The rearrangement links TRBV9 to TRBJ1-1; D remains ambiguous. The V end lost 1 base, the J end lost 1 base, and 14 bases lay between the germline ends. CDR3 length equals 16 residues. Germline V gene lookup returns CDR1 SGDLS and CDR2 YYNGEE. The CDR3 loop is CASSVSPSYSNTEAFF. CDR3 bases: TGTGCCAGCAGCGTATCGCCGAGTTACTCGAACACTGAAGCTTTCTTT.

The V gene is TRBV5-8, the J gene TRBJ1-1; D unclear. V was clipped by 1 base and J by 5 bases, with 9 bases between them. This CDR3 contains 13 residues. Germline CDR1 is SGHTS and CDR2 is YDEGEE. The CDR3 spells CASSLNRGTEAFF. The DNA for the CDR3 is TGTGCCAGCAGCTTGAATCGAGGTACTGAAGCTTTCTTT.

The chain carries TRBV5-1 and TRBJ2-2; 8 bases line up with TRBD2. The CDR3 covers 18 residues. CDR1 and CDR2 from the germline V gene are SGHRS and YFSETQ. The J segment lost 7 bases and the V segment lost 7 bases, leaving 21 bases of the junction unmatched. Here the CDR3 reads CASGTLLKAGASGGELFF. The CDR3 DNA is TGCGCCAGCGGGACTCTTCTAAAAGCGGGGGCGTCGGGCGGGGAGCTGTTTTTT.